The 23 T cell receptor beta chains below all came from one sample that was sequenced in a study of identifying expanded T cells in peripheral blood. Libraries were prepared by immunoSEQ multiplex PCR; TCRdb keeps only in-frame clonotypes and omits some of them. The top ten clones hold about 5.9% of a sample with around 95,000 clones, approximately 88% of them seen once. Sequencing input: blood. The receptor set was obtained from a person between 18 and 75 years old in good health.

This clone was found many times. V gene TRBV21-1 combines with J gene TRBJ1-2; the D call TRBD1 from the table was never checked on the DNA. TRBV21-1 corresponds to a pseudogene. The CDR3 is made up of 15 amino acids. DNA of the CDR3: TGTGCCAGCAGCAAAGGGGGCAGGGGGCACTATGGCTACACCTTC. Its protein product is CASSKGGRGHYGYTF.

This rearrangement joins TRBV5-1 to TRBJ2-3, with a weak D call TRBD2 (6 bases). CDR1 SGHRS and CDR2 YFSETQ come from the germline V gene. The germline V and J ends were trimmed by 4 bases and 0 bases, with 12 bases remaining between them. The CDR3 has 15 residues. CDR3 sequence: CASSRSGRSTDTQYF. CDR3 DNA sequence: TGCGCCAGCAGCCGGAGCGGGCGAAGCACAGATACGCAGTATTTT.

The chain has TRBV30 and TRBJ1-5, with 7 bases lining up with TRBD1. This CDR3 contains 13 residues. V shed 2 bases, J shed 5 bases, and the junction held 3 bases outside the gene matches. Germline V lookup: CDR1 GTSNPN, CDR2 SVGIG (reference sequence). CDR3 in amino acids: CAWSTQGDQPQHF. The CDR3 DNA follows: TGTGCCTGGAGTACTCAGGGGGATCAGCCCCAGCATTTT.

This sequence joins TRBV18 and TRBJ2-7, with a weak D call TRBD2 (5 bases). The germline gives CDR1 KGHSH, CDR2 LQKENI. Trimming took off 3 bases at V and 7 bases at J, with 7 bases between the two ends. The CDR3 spans 11 residues. CDR3 protein: CASSPGGEQYF. The DNA of the CDR3 is TGTGCCAGCTCACCCGGAGGAGAGCAGTACTTC.

This rearrangement joins TRBV9 to TRBJ2-3; D call uncertain. Germline loops: CDR1 SGDLS, CDR2 YYNGEE. Trimming left V 3 bases short and J 4 bases short, with 9 bases between. There are 13 residues in the CDR3. The CDR3 DNA is TGTGCCAGCAGCGCCTACAGCCCAGATACGCAGTATTTT. Protein sequence: CASSAYSPDTQYF.

This chain links TRBV27 with TRBJ2-2; the match to TRBD1 covers 7 bases. The CDR3 runs to 16 residues. Germline loops: CDR1 MNHEY, CDR2 SMNVEV (reference sequence). The trim removed 4 bases at V and 3 bases at J, leaving 8 bases unmatched. CDR3 DNA sequence: TGTGCCAGCAGTTCCTCAGGACAGGCCTACACCGGGGAGCTGTTTTTT. Its protein is CASSSSGQAYTGELFF.

J is TRBJ2-2 and V is TRBV7-3, with D tentatively TRBD2 (5 bases). V was shortened by 1 base and J by 4 bases, with 7 bases between the two germline ends. Germline V gene sequence: CDR1 SGHTA, CDR2 FQGTGA. This CDR3 has 14 amino acids. The CDR3 DNA reads TGTGCCAGCAGCTTAATGGAGGCCACCGGGGAGCTGTTTTTT. Amino acids: CASSLMEATGELFF.

This sequence joins TRBV19 and TRBJ2-3, with 9 bases matching TRBD2. The V segment lost 5 bases and the J segment 1 base; nucleotides outside the gene matches: 4. CDR3 length equals 15 residues. Looked up from germline, CDR1 is LNHDA and CDR2 is SQIVND (reference sequence). The chain's CDR3 is CASSVTSGRTDTQYF. As DNA, the CDR3 is TGTGCCAGTAGTGTGACTAGCGGACGCACAGATACGCAGTATTTT.

The genes are TRBV12-5 and TRBJ2-2, with 8 bases matching TRBD1. The V and J ends lost 5 bases and 6 bases, in that order; junction bases with no gene match: 8. Germline loops: CDR1 LGHNT, CDR2 FRNRAP. This CDR3 contains 15 residues. The CDR3 is CASGLGQGGSGELFF. The CDR3 DNA is TGTGCTAGTGGTCTCGGACAGGGAGGCTCCGGGGAGCTGTTTTTT.

This clone was seen once. V is TRBV25-1 and J is TRBJ2-1; 11 nucleotides agree with TRBD2. Losses at the gene ends were 5 bases for V and 13 bases for J; bases not matched to a gene: 10. CDR3 size: 14 residues. The germline gives CDR1 MGHDK, CDR2 SYGVNS. The CDR3 region is CASSSQGTSGGQFF. CDR3 sequence (DNA): TGTGCCAGCAGTTCCCAGGGGACTAGCGGCGGACAGTTCTTC.

This sequence joins TRBV6-1 and TRBJ1-2; a weak D match, TRBD1 (5 bases). Germline V gives CDR1 MNHNS, CDR2 SASEGT. V was shortened by 7 bases and J by 8 bases, with 14 bases between the two germline ends. The CDR3 runs 12 residues. This CDR3 reads CASTQQDQGYTF. In nucleotides, the CDR3 is TGTGCCAGCACCCAACAGGATCAGGGCTACACCTTC.

This clone came up once. J is TRBJ1-5 and V is TRBV10-2; weak D call: TRBD1 (6 bases). The CDR3 loop spans 15 amino acids. CDR1 and CDR2 from the germline V gene are WSHSY and SAAADI. Deletions cut 3 bases from V and 2 bases from J, with 11 bases between. The CDR3 region has the DNA TGCGCCAGCAGTGACCGAAGGGGGGGCAATCAGCCCCAGCATTTT. Protein sequence: CASSDRRGGNQPQHF.

V usage is TRBV10-1 and J usage is TRBJ2-7; D might be TRBD1 or TRBD2, each matching 5 bases. CDR3 length equals 15 residues. V lost 2 bases and J 4 bases, leaving 15 bases between the germline ends. Germline assignment: CDR1 WNHNN and CDR2 SYGVQD (reference sequence). The CDR3 DNA reads TGCGCCAGCAGTGAGGGGGACGGAAACTTTTACGAGCAGTACTTC. Translation gives CASSEGDGNFYEQYF.

The V call is TRBV5-6, the J call TRBJ1-5, with unresolved D. Trimming shortened V by 6 bases and J by 2 bases, and 6 bases separated the two germline ends. There are 12 residues in the CDR3. The germline V gene encodes CDR1 SGHDT and CDR2 YYEEEE. The DNA of the CDR3 is TGTGCCAGCAAAACGGGCAATCAGCCCCAGCATTTT. Protein sequence: CASKTGNQPQHF.

The chain uses TRBV7-9 and TRBJ1-5, with no clear D. The CDR3 length is 16 residues. The V gene lost 1 base and the J gene lost 0 bases, with 10 bases spanning the gap. Germline V gives CDR1 SEHNR, CDR2 FQNEAQ (reference sequence). The CDR3 bases are TGTGCCAGCAGCTTAGGGTCGTCGGGTAGCAATCAGCCCCAGCATTTT. This gives the protein CASSLGSSGSNQPQHF.

This clone was recorded once. This sequence joins TRBV19 and TRBJ1-5; D gene unclear. The CDR3 sequence is 16 residues long. CDR1 and CDR2 from the germline V gene are LNHDA and SQIVND (reference sequence). Deletions cut 2 bases from V and 6 bases from J, with 17 bases between. The CDR3: CASSINQPGAGQPQHF. The CDR3, as DNA: TGTGCCAGTAGTATAAACCAGCCGGGCGCGGGTCAGCCCCAGCATTTT.

This chain uses TRBV18 with TRBJ1-3; no firm D call. The CDR3 runs to 13 residues. Germline V lookup: CDR1 KGHSH, CDR2 LQKENI. V lost 2 bases and J lost 7, with 9 bases in between. The CDR3 region is CASSPEMGNTIYF. The CDR3 nucleotides read TGTGCCAGCTCACCAGAGATGGGGAACACCATATATTTT.

The chain uses TRBV18 and TRBJ1-3; D is undetermined. CDR3 length equals 14 residues. Per the germline V gene, CDR1 is KGHSH and CDR2 is LQKENI. V was shortened by 3 bases and J by 2 bases, with 8 bases between the two germline ends. The CDR3 DNA is TGTGCCAGCTCACCTGATCCCGCTGGAAACACCATATATTTT. Amino acids: CASSPDPAGNTIYF.

This sequence joins TRBV5-1 and TRBJ2-5, with 8 bases that match TRBD2. CDR1 and CDR2 from the germline V gene are SGHRS and YFSETQ. The CDR3 consists of 15 residues. V shed 0 bases, J shed 5 bases, and the junction held 6 bases outside the gene matches. DNA for the CDR3: TGCGCCAGCAGCTTGGCAGCGGGAGAGGTGGAGACCCAGTACTTC. As protein: CASSLAAGEVETQYF.

This chain links TRBV2 with TRBJ2-1, with 9 bases identical to TRBD2. Germline values: CDR1 SNHLY, CDR2 FYNNEI. The CDR3 has 16 residues. Trimming at V came to 5 bases and at J to 4 bases, leaving 9 bases not matched to a gene. The CDR3 here is CASSLASGGTYNEQFF. CDR3 DNA: TGTGCCAGCAGTCTTGCAAGCGGGGGGACTTACAATGAGCAGTTCTTC.

The chain employs TRBV11-3 and TRBJ1-4; no clear D. V lost 1 base and J lost 5, with 5 bases in between. The CDR3 spans 13 residues. Germline CDR1 SGHNT, CDR2 YENEEA. The CDR3 nucleotides read TGTGCCAGCAGCTTAGTAGAGAATGAAAAACTGTTTTTT. Its translation: CASSLVENEKLFF. Variable domain in full (rest from reference TRBV11-3 and TRBJ1-4): EAGVVQSPRYKIIEKKQPVAFWCNPISGHNTLYWYLQNLGQGPELLIRYENEEAVDDSQLPKDRFSAERLKGVDSTLKIQPAELGDSAVYLCASSLVENEKLFFGSGTQLSVL.

The V gene is TRBV6-5, the J gene TRBJ1-3; D unclear. Per germline, CDR1 MNHEY and CDR2 SVGAGI. V was pared by 5 bases and J by 0 bases, with 8 bases between. This CDR3 comprises 14 residues. CDR3 sequence: CASSPFFSGNTIYF. DNA for the CDR3: TGTGCCAGCAGTCCCTTTTTCTCTGGAAACACCATATATTTT.

CDR3 in amino acids: CAWSDQQLQETQYF. The CDR3 nucleotides are TGTGCCTGGAGTGATCAACAGCTTCAAGAGACCCAGTACTTC. The chain joins TRBV30 to TRBJ2-5; D not certain. The CDR3 has 14 amino acids. V was shortened by 1 base and J by 2 bases, with 11 bases between the two germline ends. Germline assignment: CDR1 GTSNPN and CDR2 SVGIG (reference sequence).